This T cell receptor (beta chain) was sequenced in a study of blood T cell repertoires in COVID-19. At the level of the study: Material from acute and convalescent COVID-19 was sourced from the United States, Italy and Spain. The analysed material was cDNA or gDNA that came from T cells, B-cell-depleted T cells, or PBMCs.

Generated by immunoSEQ multiplex PCR, the TCRdb table keeps only in-frame clones and is missing some. The sample lists fewer than 200,000 clones, approximately 81% occurring once. The CDR3 runs 13 residues. After removal of 6 bases from V and 5 bases from J, the junction contained 5 bases not matched to a gene. The chain is built from TRBV12-3 or TRBV12-4 and TRBJ2-7; the match to TRBD1 covers 9 bases. The specimen sequenced was peripheral blood. The TCR originated in a woman aged 45 to 65 with COVID-19, enrolled during active disease. The CDR3: CASRRTGVHEQYF. CDR3 nucleotide sequence: TGTGCCAGCAGACGGACAGGGGTCCACGAGCAGTACTTC.